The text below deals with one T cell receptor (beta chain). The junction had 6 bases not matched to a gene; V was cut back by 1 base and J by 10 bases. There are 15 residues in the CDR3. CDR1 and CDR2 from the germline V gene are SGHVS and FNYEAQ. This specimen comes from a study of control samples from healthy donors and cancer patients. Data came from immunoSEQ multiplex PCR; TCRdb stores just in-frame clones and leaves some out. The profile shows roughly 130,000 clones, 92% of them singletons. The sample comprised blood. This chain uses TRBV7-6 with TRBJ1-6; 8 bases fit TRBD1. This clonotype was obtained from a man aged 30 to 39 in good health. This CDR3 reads CASSLGPGGESPLHF. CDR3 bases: TGTGCCAGCAGCTTAGGCCCAGGGGGCGAATCACCCCTCCACTTT.